This is a list of T cell receptor beta chains from one sample in a study of response to subunit inactivated influenza vaccine. TCRdb ran MiXCR on the RT-PCR reads and lists one entry per CDR3 protein. The sample has 700,000 to 800,000 distinct CDR3 sequences, approximately 17% seen once. The material sequenced was PBMCs from blood, taken approximately 5 days after vaccination. The receptor source for this set is a man aged 45-60 years who received an inactivated influenza vaccine. Both conserved end residues are part of each CDR3. D genes are given only for firm matches. Only part of the rows carry a size: once, few, many, or a class if the clone is expanded.

D gene: NA
V gene: TRBV7-6
J gene: TRBJ2-1
clone size: few
CDR3 length: 15
CDR3 protein: CASSLYTLTYNEQFF
CDR3 DNA: TGTGCCAGCAGCTTATATACACTCACCTACAATGAGCAGTTCTTC

D gene: NA
V gene: TRBV20-1
J gene: TRBJ1-5
clone size: NA
CDR3 length: 14
CDR3 protein: CSARKGFGNQPQHF
CDR3 DNA: TGCAGTGCTAGAAAAGGGTTCGGCAATCAGCCCCAGCATTTT

D gene: NA
V gene: TRBV7-8
J gene: TRBJ2-3
clone size: few
CDR3 length: 15
CDR3 protein: CASSLVATALDTQYF
CDR3 DNA: TGTGCCAGCAGCTTAGTAGCGACAGCTCTAGATACGCAGTATTTT

D gene: NA
V gene: TRBV29-1
J gene: TRBJ2-2
clone size: NA
CDR3 length: 12
CDR3 protein: CSVLGFDGELFF
CDR3 DNA: TGCAGCGTTCTGGGGTTCGACGGGGAGCTGTTTTTT

D gene: TRBD1
V gene: TRBV11-2
J gene: TRBJ2-7
clone size: NA
CDR3 length: 13
CDR3 protein: CATSGQGAREQYF
CDR3 DNA: TGTGCCACGTCGGGACAGGGGGCTCGAGAGCAGTACTTC

D gene: TRBD2
V gene: TRBV6-1
J gene: TRBJ2-1
clone size: few
CDR3 length: 15
CDR3 protein: CASSPSERGSNEQFF
CDR3 DNA: TGTGCCAGCAGCCCGTCGGAGCGGGGGAGCAATGAGCAGTTCTTC

D gene: TRBD2
V gene: TRBV5-1
J gene: TRBJ2-7
clone size: few
CDR3 length: 21
CDR3 protein: CASSLDRARTSGDRGAYEQYF
CDR3 DNA: TGCGCCAGCAGCTTGGACAGGGCACGGACTAGCGGGGATCGGGGGGCCTACGAGCAGTACTTC

D gene: TRBD1
V gene: TRBV20-1
J gene: TRBJ1-1
clone size: few
CDR3 length: 14
CDR3 protein: CSARSPTGGTEAFF
CDR3 DNA: TGCAGTGCTAGGTCTCCAACAGGGGGCACTGAAGCTTTCTTT

D gene: TRBD2
V gene: TRBV6-6
J gene: TRBJ2-5
clone size: few
CDR3 length: 12
CDR3 protein: CASGGVVETQYF
CDR3 DNA: TGTGCCAGCGGGGGGGTTGTAGAGACCCAGTACTTC

D gene: NA
V gene: TRBV7-2
J gene: TRBJ2-3
clone size: NA
CDR3 length: 14
CDR3 protein: CASSLLPLGHTQYF
CDR3 DNA: TGTGCCAGCAGCTTATTACCTCTCGGGCATACGCAGTATTTT

D gene: NA
V gene: TRBV6-2/TRBV6-3
J gene: TRBJ2-2
clone size: NA
CDR3 length: 17
CDR3 protein: CASSPWGTGATTGELFF
CDR3 DNA: TGTGCCAGCAGCCCCTGGGGTACAGGAGCTACCACCGGGGAGCTGTTTTTT

D gene: NA
V gene: TRBV11-2
J gene: TRBJ2-5
clone size: few
CDR3 length: 13
CDR3 protein: CASSTTRQETQYF
CDR3 DNA: TGTGCCAGCAGCACGACTCGACAAGAGACCCAGTACTTC

D gene: NA
V gene: TRBV6-5
J gene: TRBJ2-3
clone size: few
CDR3 length: 15
CDR3 protein: CASSYGETSTDTQYF
CDR3 DNA: TGTGCCAGCAGTTACGGCGAGACGAGCACAGATACGCAGTATTTT

D gene: NA
V gene: TRBV10-3
J gene: TRBJ2-7
clone size: many
CDR3 length: 13
CDR3 protein: CAINPGSTYEQYF
CDR3 DNA: TGTGCCATCAACCCAGGCAGCACCTACGAGCAGTACTTC

D gene: TRBD1
V gene: TRBV20-1
J gene: TRBJ2-5
clone size: NA
CDR3 length: 14
CDR3 protein: CSARDDRGLETQYF
CDR3 DNA: TGCAGTGCTAGAGACGACAGGGGGCTTGAGACCCAGTACTTC

D gene: TRBD1
V gene: TRBV18
J gene: TRBJ1-6
clone size: NA
CDR3 length: 15
CDR3 protein: CASSAGQGNNSPLHF
CDR3 DNA: TGTGCCAGCTCAGCAGGACAGGGAAATAATTCACCCCTCCACTTT

D gene: NA
V gene: TRBV12-3/TRBV12-4
J gene: TRBJ2-5
clone size: NA
CDR3 length: 16
CDR3 protein: CASSSGVGRAAETQYF
CDR3 DNA: TGTGCCAGCAGTTCCGGAGTTGGCAGGGCGGCGGAGACCCAGTACTTC

D gene: NA
V gene: TRBV6-1
J gene: TRBJ2-7
clone size: NA
CDR3 length: 15
CDR3 protein: CASRRSTGIGSEQYF
CDR3 DNA: TGTGCCAGCCGAAGATCGACAGGTATCGGAAGCGAGCAGTACTTC

D gene: NA
V gene: TRBV25-1
J gene: TRBJ2-3
clone size: few
CDR3 length: 16
CDR3 protein: CASSEFLASSTDTQYF
CDR3 DNA: TGTGCCAGCAGTGAATTTCTAGCCTCTAGCACAGATACGCAGTATTTT

D gene: NA
V gene: TRBV6-2/TRBV6-3
J gene: TRBJ2-5
clone size: NA
CDR3 length: 15
CDR3 protein: CASSSKGLAQETQYF
CDR3 DNA: TGTGCCAGCAGTTCGAAGGGACTGGCCCAAGAGACCCAGTACTTC

D gene: NA
V gene: TRBV7-9
J gene: TRBJ2-7
clone size: many
CDR3 length: 14
CDR3 protein: CASSSTRNTYEQYF
CDR3 DNA: TGTGCCAGCAGCTCTACTCGAAACACCTACGAGCAGTACTTC

D gene: TRBD2
V gene: TRBV11-1
J gene: TRBJ2-1
clone size: few
CDR3 length: 18
CDR3 protein: CASRDLRTSGAPYNEQFF
CDR3 DNA: TGTGCCAGCAGGGACCTAAGGACTAGCGGTGCACCCTACAATGAGCAGTTCTTC

D gene: NA
V gene: TRBV4-3
J gene: TRBJ2-3
clone size: NA
CDR3 length: 17
CDR3 protein: CASSQDLRVRGTDTQYF
CDR3 DNA: TGCGCCAGCAGCCAAGATCTGCGGGTGAGGGGTACAGATACGCAGTATTTT

D gene: NA
V gene: TRBV7-2
J gene: TRBJ1-1
clone size: NA
CDR3 length: 13
CDR3 protein: CASSLPGRSEAFF
CDR3 DNA: TGTGCCAGCAGCCTCCCGGGGCGGTCTGAAGCTTTCTTT

D gene: TRBD1
V gene: TRBV12-3/TRBV12-4
J gene: TRBJ2-2
clone size: NA
CDR3 length: 16
CDR3 protein: CASSLADRGSTGELFF
CDR3 DNA: TGTGCCAGCAGTCTGGCGGACAGGGGATCCACCGGGGAGCTGTTTTTT

D gene: NA
V gene: TRBV4-3
J gene: TRBJ1-2
clone size: few
CDR3 length: 14
CDR3 protein: CASSQEGFNYGYTF
CDR3 DNA: TGCGCCAGCAGCCAAGAGGGGTTTAACTATGGCTACACCTTC

D gene: NA
V gene: TRBV20-1
J gene: TRBJ2-5
clone size: many
CDR3 length: 13
CDR3 protein: CSARTGEGETQYF
CDR3 DNA: TGCAGTGCAAGAACAGGGGAGGGGGAGACCCAGTACTTC

D gene: NA
V gene: TRBV2
J gene: TRBJ2-1
clone size: few
CDR3 length: 15
CDR3 protein: CASSEVRTGYNEQFF
CDR3 DNA: TGTGCCAGCAGTGAGGTTAGGACTGGCTACAATGAGCAGTTCTTC

D gene: NA
V gene: TRBV7-9
J gene: TRBJ1-1
clone size: few
CDR3 length: 12
CDR3 protein: CASSSLPEEAFF
CDR3 DNA: TGTGCCAGCAGCTCCCTCCCGGAGGAAGCTTTCTTT

D gene: TRBD1
V gene: TRBV20-1
J gene: TRBJ1-5
clone size: NA
CDR3 length: 15
CDR3 protein: CSARDGTGESQPQHF
CDR3 DNA: TGCAGTGCTAGAGATGGGACAGGGGAAAGTCAGCCCCAGCATTTT

D gene: NA
V gene: TRBV19
J gene: TRBJ2-1
clone size: few
CDR3 length: 13
CDR3 protein: CASRGEMLNEQFF
CDR3 DNA: TGTGCCAGTAGAGGTGAGATGTTGAATGAGCAGTTCTTC

D gene: NA
V gene: TRBV28
J gene: TRBJ2-7
clone size: many
CDR3 length: 13
CDR3 protein: CASSFLQTHEQYF
CDR3 DNA: TGTGCCAGCAGTTTTCTACAGACCCACGAGCAGTACTTC

D gene: NA
V gene: TRBV27
J gene: TRBJ2-3
clone size: NA
CDR3 length: 17
CDR3 protein: CASSPQDWYSSTDTQYF
CDR3 DNA: TGTGCCAGCAGTCCCCAGGACTGGTACTCTAGCACAGATACGCAGTATTTT

D gene: NA
V gene: TRBV7-2
J gene: TRBJ2-1
clone size: NA
CDR3 length: 15
CDR3 protein: CASSPGGGKYNEQFF
CDR3 DNA: TGTGCCAGCAGCCCCGGTGGGGGGAAATACAATGAGCAGTTCTTC

D gene: TRBD1
V gene: TRBV12-3/TRBV12-4
J gene: TRBJ1-1
clone size: few
CDR3 length: 14
CDR3 protein: CASTLDRGRGEAFF
CDR3 DNA: TGTGCCAGCACCCTCGACAGGGGGCGAGGTGAAGCTTTCTTT

D gene: NA
V gene: TRBV24-1
J gene: TRBJ2-5
clone size: NA
CDR3 length: 14
CDR3 protein: CATSDPWAAEAQYF
CDR3 DNA: TGTGCCACCAGTGACCCGTGGGCGGCCGAGGCCCAGTACTTC

D gene: NA
V gene: TRBV5-1
J gene: TRBJ2-5
clone size: NA
CDR3 length: 15
CDR3 protein: CASSLQGPRQETQYF
CDR3 DNA: TGCGCCAGCAGCTTACAAGGACCCCGACAAGAGACCCAGTACTTC

D gene: NA
V gene: TRBV28
J gene: TRBJ2-7
clone size: NA
CDR3 length: 12
CDR3 protein: CASSSSPGEQYF
CDR3 DNA: TGTGCCAGCAGCAGCTCCCCGGGGGAGCAGTACTTC

D gene: NA
V gene: TRBV6-5
J gene: TRBJ1-5
clone size: NA
CDR3 length: 13
CDR3 protein: CASRSLPNQPQHF
CDR3 DNA: TGTGCCAGCCGTTCACTGCCGAATCAGCCCCAGCATTTT

D gene: TRBD1
V gene: TRBV7-9
J gene: TRBJ2-1
clone size: few
CDR3 length: 12
CDR3 protein: CARGTGSHEQFF
CDR3 DNA: TGTGCCAGGGGGACAGGGTCCCATGAGCAGTTCTTC

D gene: TRBD1
V gene: TRBV4-2
J gene: TRBJ2-5
clone size: few
CDR3 length: 16
CDR3 protein: CASSQAGTGGGETQYF
CDR3 DNA: TGTGCCAGCAGCCAGGCCGGGACAGGGGGCGGTGAGACCCAGTACTTC

D gene: TRBD2
V gene: TRBV9
J gene: TRBJ2-7
clone size: few
CDR3 length: 17
CDR3 protein: CASSVTSGRAGLSEQYF
CDR3 DNA: TGTGCCAGCAGCGTAACTAGCGGGAGGGCCGGATTGAGCGAGCAGTACTTC

D gene: TRBD1
V gene: TRBV10-3
J gene: TRBJ2-2
clone size: NA
CDR3 length: 17
CDR3 protein: CAISESKGQSNTGELFF
CDR3 DNA: TGTGCCATCAGTGAGTCGAAGGGACAGTCGAACACCGGGGAGCTGTTTTTT

D gene: TRBD2
V gene: TRBV6-1
J gene: TRBJ2-7
clone size: few
CDR3 length: 15
CDR3 protein: CASSTGLAATYEQYF
CDR3 DNA: TGTGCCAGCAGTACAGGACTAGCAGCAACCTACGAGCAGTACTTC

D gene: NA
V gene: TRBV6-2/TRBV6-3
J gene: TRBJ2-7
clone size: NA
CDR3 length: 13
CDR3 protein: CASSYSGGYEQSF
CDR3 DNA: TGTGCCAGCAGTTACTCCGGCGGGTACGAGCAGTCCTTC

D gene: NA
V gene: TRBV27
J gene: TRBJ2-1
clone size: few
CDR3 length: 15
CDR3 protein: CASSHFATNYNEQFF
CDR3 DNA: TGTGCCAGCAGCCATTTTGCCACAAACTACAATGAGCAGTTCTTC

D gene: NA
V gene: TRBV6-5
J gene: TRBJ2-2
clone size: NA
CDR3 length: 15
CDR3 protein: CASSYWQGRTGELFF
CDR3 DNA: TGTGCCAGCAGTTACTGGCAGGGACGCACCGGGGAGCTGTTTTTT

D gene: NA
V gene: TRBV19
J gene: TRBJ2-1
clone size: few
CDR3 length: 11
CDR3 protein: CASSTSSKQFF
CDR3 DNA: TGTGCCAGTAGTACCAGTTCGAAGCAGTTCTTC

D gene: NA
V gene: TRBV10-3
J gene: TRBJ2-7
clone size: many
CDR3 length: 13
CDR3 protein: CASARDPSYEQYF
CDR3 DNA: TGTGCCAGTGCAAGGGACCCTTCCTACGAGCAGTACTTC

D gene: TRBD2
V gene: TRBV12-3/TRBV12-4
J gene: TRBJ2-7
clone size: NA
CDR3 length: 16
CDR3 protein: CASSLGLAGYSYKQYF
CDR3 DNA: TGTGCCAGCAGTTTAGGACTAGCGGGGTACTCCTACAAGCAGTACTTC

D gene: TRBD1
V gene: TRBV7-6
J gene: TRBJ1-1
clone size: few
CDR3 length: 19
CDR3 protein: CASSLASQTGEYRNTEAFF
CDR3 DNA: TGTGCCAGCAGCTTAGCGTCTCAGACAGGGGAATATAGGAACACTGAAGCTTTCTTT

D gene: TRBD2
V gene: TRBV10-3
J gene: TRBJ2-1
clone size: NA
CDR3 length: 15
CDR3 protein: CAISELSAGYNEQFF
CDR3 DNA: TGTGCCATCAGTGAACTCTCAGCGGGATACAATGAGCAGTTCTTC

D gene: NA
V gene: TRBV29-1
J gene: TRBJ1-3
clone size: NA
CDR3 length: 16
CDR3 protein: CSAPGLGQSSGNTIYF
CDR3 DNA: TGCAGCGCCCCCGGCCTCGGGCAATCCTCTGGAAACACCATATATTTT